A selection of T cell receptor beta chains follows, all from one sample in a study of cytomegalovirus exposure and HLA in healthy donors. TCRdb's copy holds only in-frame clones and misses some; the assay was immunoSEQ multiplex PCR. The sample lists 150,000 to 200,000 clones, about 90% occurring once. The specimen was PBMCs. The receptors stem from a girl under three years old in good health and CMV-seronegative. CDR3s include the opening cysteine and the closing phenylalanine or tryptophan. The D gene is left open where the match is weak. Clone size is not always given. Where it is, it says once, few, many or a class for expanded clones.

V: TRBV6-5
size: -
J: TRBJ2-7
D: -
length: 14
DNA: TGTGCCAGCAGTTACTCGGGGCTTAACTACGAGCAGTACTTC
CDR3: CASSYSGLNYEQYF

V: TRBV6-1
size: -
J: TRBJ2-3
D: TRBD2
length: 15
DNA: TGTGCCGCGAGATCCCGACTAGCGAGCACAGATACGCAGTATTTT
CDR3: CAARSRLASTDTQYF

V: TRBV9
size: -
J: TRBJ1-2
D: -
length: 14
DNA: TGTGCCAGCAGCGTAGCTCCCCGGGAGGATGGCTACACCTTC
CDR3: CASSVAPREDGYTF

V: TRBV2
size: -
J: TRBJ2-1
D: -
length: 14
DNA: TGTGCCAGCAGTGTCTTCGCTAGCTACAATGAGCAGTTCTTC
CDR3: CASSVFASYNEQFF

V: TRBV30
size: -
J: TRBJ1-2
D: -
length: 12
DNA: TGTGCCTGGAGCAGGGCTAGCTATGGCTACACCTTC
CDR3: CAWSRASYGYTF

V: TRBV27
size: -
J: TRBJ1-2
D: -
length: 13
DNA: TGTGCCAGCAGTTTACAGGGGCTAGGCAGCTACACCTTC
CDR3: CASSLQGLGSYTF

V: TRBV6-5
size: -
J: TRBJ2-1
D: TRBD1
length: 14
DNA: TGTGCCAGCAGGACCCGACAGGGCCGCAATGAGCAGTTCTTC
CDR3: CASRTRQGRNEQFF

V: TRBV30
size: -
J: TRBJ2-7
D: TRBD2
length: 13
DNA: TGTGCCTGGAGTAGCGGGAGGGCCTACGAGCAGTACTTC
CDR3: CAWSSGRAYEQYF

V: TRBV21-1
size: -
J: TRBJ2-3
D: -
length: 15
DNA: TGTGCCAGCAGCAAAGGGGGCACTTTCACAGATACGCAGTATTTT
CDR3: CASSKGGTFTDTQYF

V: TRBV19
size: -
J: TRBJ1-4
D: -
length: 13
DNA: TGTGCCAGCTCACAGACGGGAGGTGAAAAACTGTTTTTT
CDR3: CASSQTGGEKLFF

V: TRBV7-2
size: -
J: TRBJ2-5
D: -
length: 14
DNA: TGTGCCAGCAGCTTATCGAGGGGGGGGGAGACCCAGTACTTC
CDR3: CASSLSRGGETQYF

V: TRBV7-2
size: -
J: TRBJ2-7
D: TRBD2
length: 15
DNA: TGTGCCAGCAGCTTGACTAGCGGGGGGTTAGGCGAGCAGTACTTC
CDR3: CASSLTSGGLGEQYF

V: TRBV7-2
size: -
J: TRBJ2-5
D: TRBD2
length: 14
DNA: TGTGCCAGCAGCTCAGCGGGGGGAATAGAGACCCAGTACTTC
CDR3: CASSSAGGIETQYF

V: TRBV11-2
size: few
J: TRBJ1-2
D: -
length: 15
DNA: TGTGCCAGCAGCCGTGGCGGGTACAGGGTCTATGGCTACACCTTC
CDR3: CASSRGGYRVYGYTF

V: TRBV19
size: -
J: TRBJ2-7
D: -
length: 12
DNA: TGTGCCAGTAGTGGGCAGGGCTACGAGCAGTACTTC
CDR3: CASSGQGYEQYF

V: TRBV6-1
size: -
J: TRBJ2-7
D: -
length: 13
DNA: TGTGCCAGCAGCGAAGGGGTTGCTAGCGAGCAGTACTTC
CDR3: CASSEGVASEQYF

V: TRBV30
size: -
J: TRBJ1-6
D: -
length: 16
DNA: TGTGCCTGGAACCCAGTGGAGGGTGTCGTGGATTCACCCCTCCACTTT
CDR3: CAWNPVEGVVDSPLHF

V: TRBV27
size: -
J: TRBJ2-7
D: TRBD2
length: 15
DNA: TGTGCCAGCACCCGACTAGCGGGAGGTGTAAACGAGCAGTACTTC
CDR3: CASTRLAGGVNEQYF

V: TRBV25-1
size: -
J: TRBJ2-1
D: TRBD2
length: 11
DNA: TGTGCCAGCAGCGGGGGGAATGAGCAGTTCTTC
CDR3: CASSGGNEQFF

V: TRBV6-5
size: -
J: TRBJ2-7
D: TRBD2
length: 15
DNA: TGTGCCAGCAAAATGGGACTAGCGGGGACATACGAGCAGTACTTC
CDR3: CASKMGLAGTYEQYF

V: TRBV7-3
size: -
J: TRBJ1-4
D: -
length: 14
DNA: TGTGCCAGCAGCTTAAGGGACTGTAATGAAAAACTGTTTTTT
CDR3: CASSLRDCNEKLFF

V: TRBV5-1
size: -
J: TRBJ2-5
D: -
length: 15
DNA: TGCGCCAGCATCCTTGGAGGGGAGAAGAAAGAGACCCAGTACTTC
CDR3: CASILGGEKKETQYF

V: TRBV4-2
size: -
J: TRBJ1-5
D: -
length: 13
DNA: TGTGCCAGCAGCCAAGACAGAACTCAGCCCCAGCATTTT
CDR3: CASSQDRTQPQHF

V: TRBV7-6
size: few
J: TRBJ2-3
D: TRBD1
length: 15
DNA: TGTGCCAGCAGCTCAACCGGGACAGGGACAGATACGCAGTATTTT
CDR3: CASSSTGTGTDTQYF

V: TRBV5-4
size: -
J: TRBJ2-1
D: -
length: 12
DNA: TGTGCCAGCAGCTTTCTATCCAATGAGCAGTTCTTC
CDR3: CASSFLSNEQFF

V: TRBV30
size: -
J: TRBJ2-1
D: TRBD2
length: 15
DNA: TGTGCCTTTGCTAGCGGGGGGGCCTGGTACAATGAGCAGTTCTTC
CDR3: CAFASGGAWYNEQFF

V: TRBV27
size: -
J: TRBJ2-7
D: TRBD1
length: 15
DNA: TGTGCCAGCAGTTTAATTACAGGGGCTGCCTACGAGCAGTACTTC
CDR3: CASSLITGAAYEQYF

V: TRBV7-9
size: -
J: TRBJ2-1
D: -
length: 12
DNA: TGTGCCAGCAGCCGTCAGGGGAATTGGCAGTTCTTC
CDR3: CASSRQGNWQFF

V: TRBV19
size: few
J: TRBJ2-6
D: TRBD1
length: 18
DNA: TGTGCCAGTAGTCCCCAGACAGGGCCTTACTCTGGGGCCAACGTCCTGACTTTC
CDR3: CASSPQTGPYSGANVLTF

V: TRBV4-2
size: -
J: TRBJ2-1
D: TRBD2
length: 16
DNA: TGTGCCAGCAGCCCATGGACTAGCGGGTCGTACAATGAGCAGTTCTTC
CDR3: CASSPWTSGSYNEQFF

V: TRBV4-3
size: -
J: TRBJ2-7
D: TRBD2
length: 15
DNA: TGCGCCAGCAGCCATGCCGGGACTAGCGCCTACGAGCAGTACTTC
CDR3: CASSHAGTSAYEQYF

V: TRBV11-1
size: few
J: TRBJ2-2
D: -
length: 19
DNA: TGTGCCAGCAGCTCTCCCTTCACAGGGACACAGCCGAACACCGGGGAGCTGTTTTTT
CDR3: CASSSPFTGTQPNTGELFF

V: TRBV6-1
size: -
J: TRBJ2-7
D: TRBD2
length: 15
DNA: TGTGCCAGCAGTGACGTCTCACTAGCGGGCTACGAGCAGTACTTC
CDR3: CASSDVSLAGYEQYF

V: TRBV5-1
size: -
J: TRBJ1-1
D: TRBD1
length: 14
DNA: TGCGCCAGCAGCCTCGACAGGGTTTGGACTGAAGCTTTCTTT
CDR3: CASSLDRVWTEAFF

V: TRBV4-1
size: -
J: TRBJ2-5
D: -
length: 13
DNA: TGCGCCAGCAGCCAAGTCTTTTTGGAGACCCAGTACTTC
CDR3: CASSQVFLETQYF

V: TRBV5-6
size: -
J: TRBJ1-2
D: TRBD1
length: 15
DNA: TGTGCCAGCAGCTTGAGTCGCCAGGGGGCGTATGGCTACACCTTC
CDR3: CASSLSRQGAYGYTF

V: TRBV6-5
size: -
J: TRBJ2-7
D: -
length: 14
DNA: TGTGCCAGCAGTTACGGGCAGAGCTCCTACGAGCAGTACTTC
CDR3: CASSYGQSSYEQYF

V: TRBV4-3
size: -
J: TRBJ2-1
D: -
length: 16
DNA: TGCGCCAGCAGCCAAGAGATCGCGAGCTCCTACAATGAGCAGTTCTTC
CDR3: CASSQEIASSYNEQFF

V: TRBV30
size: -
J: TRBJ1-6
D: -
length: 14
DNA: TGTGCCTGGAGTAGAGAGTCCTATAATTCACCCCTCCACTTT
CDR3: CAWSRESYNSPLHF

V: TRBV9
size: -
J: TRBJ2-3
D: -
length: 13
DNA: TGTGCCAGCAGCGTGCAGGGCACAGATACGCAGTATTTT
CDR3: CASSVQGTDTQYF

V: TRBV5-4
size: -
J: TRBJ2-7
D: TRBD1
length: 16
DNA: TGTGCCAGCAGCTTTACCCCGGGACAGGGCGCGGGCGAGCAGTACTTC
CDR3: CASSFTPGQGAGEQYF

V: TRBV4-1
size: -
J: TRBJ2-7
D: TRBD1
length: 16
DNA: TGCGCCAGCAGCCAAGTTATTGGACAGGGGTCCTACGAGCAGTACTTC
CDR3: CASSQVIGQGSYEQYF

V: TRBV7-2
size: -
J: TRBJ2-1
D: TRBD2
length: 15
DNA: TGTGCCAGCAGCTTAGGTGGCGGGAGCTACAATGAGCAGTTCTTC
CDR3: CASSLGGGSYNEQFF

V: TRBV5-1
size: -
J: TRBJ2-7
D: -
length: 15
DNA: TGCGCCAGCAGCTTCCTAAGCCAGGGGATCTACGAGCAGTACTTC
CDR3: CASSFLSQGIYEQYF

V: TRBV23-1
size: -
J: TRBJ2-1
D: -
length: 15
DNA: TGCGCCAGCAGTCAACGAAAAGGTGGAGGCAGTGAGCAGTTCTTC
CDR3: CASSQRKGGGSEQFF

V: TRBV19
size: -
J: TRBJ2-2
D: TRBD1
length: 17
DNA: TGTGCCAGTAGTATGAGGGGCAGGGGGCAAGGCACCGGGGAGCTGTTTTTT
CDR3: CASSMRGRGQGTGELFF

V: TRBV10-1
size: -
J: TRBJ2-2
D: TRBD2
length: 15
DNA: TGCGCCAGCAGTGATCCGGGACTAAACACCGGGGAGCTGTTTTTT
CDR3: CASSDPGLNTGELFF

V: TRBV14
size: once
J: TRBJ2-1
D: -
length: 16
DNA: TGTGCCAGCAGCCAAGGCGGTAGCATGGCCTACAATGAGCAGTTCTTC
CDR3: CASSQGGSMAYNEQFF

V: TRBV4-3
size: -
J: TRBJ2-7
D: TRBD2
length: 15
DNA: TGCGCCAGCAGCCGGACGACTAGCGGGATTTACGAGCAGTACTTC
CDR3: CASSRTTSGIYEQYF

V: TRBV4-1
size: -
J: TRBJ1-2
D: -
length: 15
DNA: TGCGCCAGCAGCCAAGGGCCAACTAATAACTATGGCTACACCTTC
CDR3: CASSQGPTNNYGYTF

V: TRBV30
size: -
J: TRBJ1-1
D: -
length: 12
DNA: TGTGGAGGCGTCAGAATCTACACTGAAGCTTTCTTT
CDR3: CGGVRIYTEAFF